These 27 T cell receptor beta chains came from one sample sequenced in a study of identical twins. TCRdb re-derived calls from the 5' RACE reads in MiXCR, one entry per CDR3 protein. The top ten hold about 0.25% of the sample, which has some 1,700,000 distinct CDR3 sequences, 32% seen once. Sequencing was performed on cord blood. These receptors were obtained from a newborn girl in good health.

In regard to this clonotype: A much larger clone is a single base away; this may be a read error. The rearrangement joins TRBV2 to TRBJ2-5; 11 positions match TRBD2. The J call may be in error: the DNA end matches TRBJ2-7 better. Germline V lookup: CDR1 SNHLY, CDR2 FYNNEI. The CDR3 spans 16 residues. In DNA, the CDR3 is TGTGCCAACAGCCGTAGACTAGCGGGGAAGTCCTACGAGCAGTACTTC. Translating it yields CANSRRLAGKSYEQYF.

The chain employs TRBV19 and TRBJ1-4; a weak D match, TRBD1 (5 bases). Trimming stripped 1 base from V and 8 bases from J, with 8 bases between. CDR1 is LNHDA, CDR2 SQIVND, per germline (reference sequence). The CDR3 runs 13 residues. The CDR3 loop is CASSIAGREKLFF. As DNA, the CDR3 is TGTGCCAGTAGTATAGCGGGACGCGAAAAACTGTTTTTT.

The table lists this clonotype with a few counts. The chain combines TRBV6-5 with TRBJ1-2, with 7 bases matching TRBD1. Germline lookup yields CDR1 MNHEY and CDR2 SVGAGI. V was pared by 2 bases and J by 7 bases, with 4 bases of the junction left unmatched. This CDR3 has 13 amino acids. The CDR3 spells CASSYPDRAGYTF. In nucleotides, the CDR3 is TGTGCCAGCAGTTACCCTGACAGGGCTGGCTACACCTTC.

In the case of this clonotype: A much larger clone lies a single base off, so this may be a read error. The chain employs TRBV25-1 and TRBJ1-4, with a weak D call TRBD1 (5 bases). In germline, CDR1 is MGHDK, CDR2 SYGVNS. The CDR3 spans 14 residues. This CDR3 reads CAGSEWGANEKLFF. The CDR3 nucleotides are TGTGCCGGCAGTGAATGGGGGGCTAATGAAAAACTGTTTTTT. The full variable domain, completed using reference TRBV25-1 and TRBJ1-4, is EADIYQTPRYLVIGTGKKITLECSQTMGHDKMYWYQQDPGMELHLIHYSYGVNSTEKGDLSSESTVSRIRTEHFPLTLESARPSHTSQYLCAGSEWGANEKLFFGSGTQLSVL.

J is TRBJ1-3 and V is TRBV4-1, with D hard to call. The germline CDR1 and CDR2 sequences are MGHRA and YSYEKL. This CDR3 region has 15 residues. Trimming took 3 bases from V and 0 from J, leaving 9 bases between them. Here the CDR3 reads CASSQLPLSGNTIYF. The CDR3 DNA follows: TGCGCCAGCAGCCAGCTGCCCCTCTCTGGAAACACCATATATTTT.

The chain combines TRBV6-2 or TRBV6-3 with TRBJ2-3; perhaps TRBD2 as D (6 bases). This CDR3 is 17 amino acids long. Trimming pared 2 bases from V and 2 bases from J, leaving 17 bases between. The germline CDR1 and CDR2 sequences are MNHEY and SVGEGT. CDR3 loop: CASSYRGSGHLTDTQYF. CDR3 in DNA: TGTGCCAGCAGTTACCGTGGTAGCGGCCATCTCACAGATACGCAGTATTTT.

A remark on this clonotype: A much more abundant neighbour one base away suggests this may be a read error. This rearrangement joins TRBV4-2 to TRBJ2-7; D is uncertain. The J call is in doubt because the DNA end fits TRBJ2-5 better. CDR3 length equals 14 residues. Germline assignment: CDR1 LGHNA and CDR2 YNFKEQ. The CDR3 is CAGSQDPGKETQYF. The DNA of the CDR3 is TGTGCCGGCAGCCAAGATCCAGGAAAAGAGACCCAGTACTTC.

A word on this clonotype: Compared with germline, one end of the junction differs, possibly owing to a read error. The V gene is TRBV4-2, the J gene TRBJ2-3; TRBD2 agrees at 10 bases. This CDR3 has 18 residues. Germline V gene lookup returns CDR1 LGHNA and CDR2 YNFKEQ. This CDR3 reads CASSQDKGGLAVTGTQYF. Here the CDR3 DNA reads TGTGCCAGCAGCCAAGATAAAGGAGGACTAGCGGTTACAGGTACGCAGTATTTT.

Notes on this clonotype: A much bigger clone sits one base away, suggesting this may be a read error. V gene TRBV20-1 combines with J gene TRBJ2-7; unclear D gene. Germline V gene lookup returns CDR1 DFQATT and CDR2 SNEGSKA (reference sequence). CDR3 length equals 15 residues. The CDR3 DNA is TGCGGTGCTAGAGATCCGAGCACTTACACCTACGAGCAGTACTTC. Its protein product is CGARDPSTYTYEQYF.

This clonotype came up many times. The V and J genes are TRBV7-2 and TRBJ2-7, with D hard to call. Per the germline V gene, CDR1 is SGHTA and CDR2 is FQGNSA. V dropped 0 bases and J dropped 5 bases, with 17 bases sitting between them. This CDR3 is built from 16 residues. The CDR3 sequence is CASSLAGSFYGNEQYF. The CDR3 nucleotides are TGTGCCAGCAGCTTAGCCGGCAGCTTTTACGGCAACGAGCAGTACTTC.

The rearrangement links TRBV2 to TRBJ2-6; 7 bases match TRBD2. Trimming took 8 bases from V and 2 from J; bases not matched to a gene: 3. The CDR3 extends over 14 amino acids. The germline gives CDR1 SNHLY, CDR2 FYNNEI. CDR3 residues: CASLGLAGANVLTF. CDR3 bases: TGTGCCAGCCTCGGACTAGCTGGGGCCAACGTCCTGACTTTC. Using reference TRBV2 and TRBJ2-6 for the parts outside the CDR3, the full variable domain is EPEVTQTPSHQVTQMGQEVILRCVPISNHLYFYWYRQILGQKVEFLVSFYNNEISEKSEIFDDQFSVERPDGSNFTLKIRSTKLEDSAMYFCASLGLAGANVLTFGAGSRLTVL.

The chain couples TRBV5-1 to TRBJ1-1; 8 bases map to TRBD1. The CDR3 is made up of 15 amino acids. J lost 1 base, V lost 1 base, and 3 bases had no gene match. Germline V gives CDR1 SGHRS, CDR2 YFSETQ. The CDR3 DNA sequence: TGCGCCAGCAGCTTGCTCGGACAGGGGAACACTGAAGCTTTCTTT. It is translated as CASSLLGQGNTEAFF.

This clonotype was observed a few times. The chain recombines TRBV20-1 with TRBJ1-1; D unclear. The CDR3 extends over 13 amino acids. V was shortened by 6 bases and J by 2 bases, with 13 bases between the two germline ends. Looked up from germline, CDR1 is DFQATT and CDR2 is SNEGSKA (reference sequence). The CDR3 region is CSAKRSGNTEAFF. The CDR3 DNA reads TGCAGTGCAAAGAGGTCAGGCAACACTGAAGCTTTCTTT.

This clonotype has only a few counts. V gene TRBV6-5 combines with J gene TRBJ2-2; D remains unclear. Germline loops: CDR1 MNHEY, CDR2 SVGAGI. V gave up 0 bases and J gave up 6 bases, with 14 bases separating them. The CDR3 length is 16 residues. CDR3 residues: CASSYSTTLSPGELFF. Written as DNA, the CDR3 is TGTGCCAGCAGTTACTCGACGACACTGAGTCCCGGGGAGCTGTTTTTT.

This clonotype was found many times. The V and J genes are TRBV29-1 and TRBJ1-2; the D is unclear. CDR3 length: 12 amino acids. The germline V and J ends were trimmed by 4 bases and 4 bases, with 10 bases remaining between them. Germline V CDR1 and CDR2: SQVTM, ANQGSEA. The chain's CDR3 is CSVVKEGYGYTF. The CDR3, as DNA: TGCAGCGTTGTCAAAGAAGGCTATGGCTACACCTTC.

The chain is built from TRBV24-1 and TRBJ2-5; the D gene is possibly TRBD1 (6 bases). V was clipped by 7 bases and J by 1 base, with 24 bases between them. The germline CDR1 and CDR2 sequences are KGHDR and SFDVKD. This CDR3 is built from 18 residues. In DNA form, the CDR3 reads TGTGCCACCAGAGAGAGGACAGCGTTTACGGGGTTCCAAGAGACCCAGTACTTC. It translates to CATRERTAFTGFQETQYF.

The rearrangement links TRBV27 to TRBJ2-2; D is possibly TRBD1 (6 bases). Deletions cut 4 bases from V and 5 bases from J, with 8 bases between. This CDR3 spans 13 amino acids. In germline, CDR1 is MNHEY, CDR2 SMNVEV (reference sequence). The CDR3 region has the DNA TGTGCCAGCAGTTGGGGGACAACCGGGGAGCTGTTTTTT. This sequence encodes CASSWGTTGELFF.

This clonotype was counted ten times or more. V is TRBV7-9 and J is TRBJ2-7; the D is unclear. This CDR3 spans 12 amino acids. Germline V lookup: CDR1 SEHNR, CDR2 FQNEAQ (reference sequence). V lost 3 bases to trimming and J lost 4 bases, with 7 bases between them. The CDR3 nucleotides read TGTGCCAGCAGCTTGTCGTATTACGAGCAGTACTTC. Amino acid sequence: CASSLSYYEQYF.

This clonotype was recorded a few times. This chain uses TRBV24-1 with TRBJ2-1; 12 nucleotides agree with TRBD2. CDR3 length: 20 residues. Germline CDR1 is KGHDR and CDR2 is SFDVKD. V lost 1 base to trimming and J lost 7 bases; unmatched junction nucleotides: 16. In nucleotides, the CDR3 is TGTGCCACCAGTGATTTCCCAACAACTTCGACTAGCGGGAGCCGAAATGAGCAGTTCTTC. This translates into CATSDFPTTSTSGSRNEQFF.

The CDR3: CASSEGDRGRDTQYF. The CDR3 DNA follows: TGTGCCAGCAGTGAAGGGGACAGGGGGCGCGATACGCAGTATTTT. The V and J genes are TRBV25-1 and TRBJ2-3; 12 bases map to TRBD1. The CDR3 has 15 amino acids. Germline CDR1 reads MGHDK; CDR2 reads SYGVNS. After removal of 2 bases from V and 6 bases from J, the junction contained 3 bases not matched to a gene.

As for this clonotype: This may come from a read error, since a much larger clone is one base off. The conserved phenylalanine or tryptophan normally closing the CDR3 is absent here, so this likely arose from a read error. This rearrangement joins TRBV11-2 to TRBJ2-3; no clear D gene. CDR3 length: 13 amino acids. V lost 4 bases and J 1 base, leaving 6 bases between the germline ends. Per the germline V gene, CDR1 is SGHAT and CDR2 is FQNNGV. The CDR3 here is CASSSLRTDTQYV. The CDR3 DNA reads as TGTGCCAGCAGCTCCCTACGCACAGATACGCAGTATGTT.

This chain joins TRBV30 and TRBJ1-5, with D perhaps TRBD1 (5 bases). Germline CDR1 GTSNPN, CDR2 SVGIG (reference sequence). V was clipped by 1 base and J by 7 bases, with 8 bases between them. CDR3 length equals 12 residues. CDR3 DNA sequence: TGTGCCTGGAGTGGGGGGACCCAGCCCCAGCATTTT. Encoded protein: CAWSGGTQPQHF. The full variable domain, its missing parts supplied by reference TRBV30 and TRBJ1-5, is SQTIHQWPATLVQPVGSPLSLECTVEGTSNPNLYWYRQAAGRGLQLLFYSVGIGQISSEVPQNLSASRPQDRQFILSSKKLLLSDSGFYLCAWSGGTQPQHFGDGTRLSIL.

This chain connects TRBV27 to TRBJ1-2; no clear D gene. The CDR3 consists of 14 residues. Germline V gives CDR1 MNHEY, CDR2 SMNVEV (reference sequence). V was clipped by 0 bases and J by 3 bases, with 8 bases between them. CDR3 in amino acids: CASSLSAEHYGYTF. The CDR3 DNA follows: TGTGCCAGCAGTTTATCCGCCGAACACTATGGCTACACCTTC.

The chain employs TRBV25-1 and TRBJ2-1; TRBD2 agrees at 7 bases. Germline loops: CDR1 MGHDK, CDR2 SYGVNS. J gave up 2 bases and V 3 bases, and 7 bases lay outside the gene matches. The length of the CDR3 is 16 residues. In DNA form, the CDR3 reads TGTGCCAGCAGTGATCGAGATAGCGGGCCCTACAATGAGCAGTTCTTC. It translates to CASSDRDSGPYNEQFF.

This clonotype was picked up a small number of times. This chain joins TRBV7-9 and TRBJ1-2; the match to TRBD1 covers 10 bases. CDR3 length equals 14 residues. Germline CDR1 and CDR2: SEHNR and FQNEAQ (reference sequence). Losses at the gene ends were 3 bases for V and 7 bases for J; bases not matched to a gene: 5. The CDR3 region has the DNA TGTGCCAGCAGCTTGGACAGGGGGGATCGTGGCTACACCTTC. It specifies CASSLDRGDRGYTF.

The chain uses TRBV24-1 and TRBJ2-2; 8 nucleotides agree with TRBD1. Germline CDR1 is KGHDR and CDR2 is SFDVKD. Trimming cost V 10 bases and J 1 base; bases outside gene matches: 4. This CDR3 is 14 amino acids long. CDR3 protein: CATRGTGNTGELFF. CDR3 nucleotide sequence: TGTGCCACAAGAGGGACAGGGAACACCGGGGAGCTGTTTTTT.

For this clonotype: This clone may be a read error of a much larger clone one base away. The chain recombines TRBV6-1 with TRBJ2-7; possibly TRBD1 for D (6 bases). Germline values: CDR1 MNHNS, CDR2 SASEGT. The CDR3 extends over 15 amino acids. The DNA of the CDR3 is TGTGCCGGCAGTGACCTGGGGGCTACTGACTACGAGCAGTACTTC. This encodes CAGSDLGATDYEQYF.